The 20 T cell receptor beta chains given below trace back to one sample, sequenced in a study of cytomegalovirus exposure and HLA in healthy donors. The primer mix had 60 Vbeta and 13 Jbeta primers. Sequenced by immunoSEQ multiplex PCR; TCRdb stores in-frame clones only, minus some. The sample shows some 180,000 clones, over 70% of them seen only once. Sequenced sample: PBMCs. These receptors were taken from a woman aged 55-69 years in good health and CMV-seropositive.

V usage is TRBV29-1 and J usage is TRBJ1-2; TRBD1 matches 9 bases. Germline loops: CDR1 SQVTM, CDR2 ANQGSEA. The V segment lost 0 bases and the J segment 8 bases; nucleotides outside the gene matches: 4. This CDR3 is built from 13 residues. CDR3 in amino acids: CSVEDNRGRGYTF. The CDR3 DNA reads TGCAGCGTTGAAGATAACAGGGGGCGCGGCTACACCTTC.

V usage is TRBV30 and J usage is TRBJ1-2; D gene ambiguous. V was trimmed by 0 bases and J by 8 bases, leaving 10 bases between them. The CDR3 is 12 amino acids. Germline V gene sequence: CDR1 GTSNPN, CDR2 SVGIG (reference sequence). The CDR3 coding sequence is TGTGCCTGGAGTGTAGGTCCGAGGGGCTACACCTTC. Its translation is CAWSVGPRGYTF.

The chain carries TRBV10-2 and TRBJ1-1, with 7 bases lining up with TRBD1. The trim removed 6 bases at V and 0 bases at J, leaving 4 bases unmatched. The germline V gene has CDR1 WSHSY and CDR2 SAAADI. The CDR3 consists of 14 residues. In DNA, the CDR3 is TGCGCCAGCAGGCAAGGACAGGTGAACACTGAAGCTTTCTTT. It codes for CASRQGQVNTEAFF.

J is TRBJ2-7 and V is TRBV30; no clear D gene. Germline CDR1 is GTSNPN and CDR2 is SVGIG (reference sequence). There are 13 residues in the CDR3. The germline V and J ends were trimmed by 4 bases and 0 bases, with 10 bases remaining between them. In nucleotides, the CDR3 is TGTGCCTGGAACGAGATCAACTCCTACGAGCAGTACTTC. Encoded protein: CAWNEINSYEQYF.

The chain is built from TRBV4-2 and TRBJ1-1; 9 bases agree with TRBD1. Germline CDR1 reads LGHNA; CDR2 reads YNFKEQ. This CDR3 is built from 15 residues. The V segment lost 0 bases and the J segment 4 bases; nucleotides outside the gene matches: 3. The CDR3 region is CASSQETTGGTEAFF. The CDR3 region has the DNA TGTGCCAGCAGCCAAGAAACGACAGGGGGCACTGAAGCTTTCTTT.

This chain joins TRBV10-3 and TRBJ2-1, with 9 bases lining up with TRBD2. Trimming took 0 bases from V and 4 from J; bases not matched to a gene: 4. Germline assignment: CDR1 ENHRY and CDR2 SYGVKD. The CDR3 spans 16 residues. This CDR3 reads CAISESLAGAYNEQFF. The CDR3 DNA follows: TGTGCCATCAGTGAGTCGTTAGCGGGAGCGTACAATGAGCAGTTCTTC.

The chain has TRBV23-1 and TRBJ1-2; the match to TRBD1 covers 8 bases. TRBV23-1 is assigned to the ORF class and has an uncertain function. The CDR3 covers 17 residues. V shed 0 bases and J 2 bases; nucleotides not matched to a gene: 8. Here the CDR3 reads CASSQSETGDKNYGYTF. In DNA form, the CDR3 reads TGCGCCAGCAGTCAATCTGAGACAGGGGATAAGAACTATGGCTACACCTTC.

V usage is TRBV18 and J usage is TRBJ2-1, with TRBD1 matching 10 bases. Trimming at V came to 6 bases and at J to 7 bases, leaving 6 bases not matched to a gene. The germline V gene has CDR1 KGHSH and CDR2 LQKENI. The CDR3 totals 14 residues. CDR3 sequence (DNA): TGTGCCAGCTCCTGGACAGGGGGTGGTAATGAGCAGTTCTTC. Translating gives CASSWTGGGNEQFF.

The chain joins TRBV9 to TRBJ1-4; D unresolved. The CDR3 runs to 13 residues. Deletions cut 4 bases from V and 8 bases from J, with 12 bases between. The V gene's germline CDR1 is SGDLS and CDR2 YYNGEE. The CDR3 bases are TGTGCCAGCAGCTCAGGTCGGTTCGAAAAACTGTTTTTT. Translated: CASSSGRFEKLFF.

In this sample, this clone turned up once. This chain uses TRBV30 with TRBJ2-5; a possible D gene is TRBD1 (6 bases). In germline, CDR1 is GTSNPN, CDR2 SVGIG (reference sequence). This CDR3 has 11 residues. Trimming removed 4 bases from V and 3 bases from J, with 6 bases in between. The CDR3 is CAWKGEETQYF. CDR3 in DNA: TGTGCCTGGAAGGGGGAAGAGACCCAGTACTTC.

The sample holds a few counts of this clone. CDR3 protein: CAGPTGLYRAYEQYF. The CDR3 DNA sequence: TGTGCCGGACCGACAGGGTTATATCGAGCCTACGAGCAGTACTTC. This rearrangement joins TRBV9 to TRBJ2-7; TRBD1 agrees at 7 bases. The length of the CDR3 is 15 residues. The V and J ends lost 10 bases and 2 bases, in that order; junction bases with no gene match: 15. Germline assignment: CDR1 SGDLS and CDR2 YYNGEE. The variable domain in full, completed from reference TRBV9 and TRBJ2-7, reads DSGVTQTPKHLITATGQRVTLRCSPRSGDLSVYWYQQSLDQGLQFLIQYYNGEERAKGNILERFSAQQFPDLHSELNLSSLELGDSALYFCAGPTGLYRAYEQYFGPGTRLTVT.

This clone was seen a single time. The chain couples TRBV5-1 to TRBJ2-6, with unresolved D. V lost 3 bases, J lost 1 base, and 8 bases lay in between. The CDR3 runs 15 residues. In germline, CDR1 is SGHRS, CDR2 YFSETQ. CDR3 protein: CASSSHSSGANVLTF. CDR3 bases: TGCGCCAGCAGCTCTCACAGTTCTGGGGCCAACGTCCTGACTTTC.

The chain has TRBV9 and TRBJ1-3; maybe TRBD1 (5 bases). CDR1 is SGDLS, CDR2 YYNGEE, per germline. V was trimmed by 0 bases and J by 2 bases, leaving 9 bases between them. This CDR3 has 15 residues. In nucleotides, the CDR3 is TGTGCCAGCAGCGTAGGGCAGGGCCCTGGAAACACCATATATTTT. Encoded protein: CASSVGQGPGNTIYF.

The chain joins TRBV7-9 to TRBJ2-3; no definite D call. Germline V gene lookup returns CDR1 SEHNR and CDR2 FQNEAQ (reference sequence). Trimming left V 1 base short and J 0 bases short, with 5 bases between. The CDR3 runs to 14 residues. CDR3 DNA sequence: TGTGCCAGCAGCTTAGTCATGAGCACAGATACGCAGTATTTT. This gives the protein CASSLVMSTDTQYF.

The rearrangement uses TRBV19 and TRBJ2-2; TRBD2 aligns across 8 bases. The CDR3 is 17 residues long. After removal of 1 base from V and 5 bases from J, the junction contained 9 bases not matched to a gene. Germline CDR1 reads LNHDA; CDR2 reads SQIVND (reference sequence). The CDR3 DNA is TGTGCCAGTAGTATAGCTCGGACTAGCAGAGGGACCGGGGAGCTGTTTTTT. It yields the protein CASSIARTSRGTGELFF.

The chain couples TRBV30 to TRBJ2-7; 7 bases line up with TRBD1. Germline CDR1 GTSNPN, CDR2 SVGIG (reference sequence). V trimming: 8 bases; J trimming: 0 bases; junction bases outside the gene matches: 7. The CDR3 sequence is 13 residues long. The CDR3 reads CARSRDSSYEQYF. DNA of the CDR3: TGTGCCCGCTCCCGGGACAGCTCCTACGAGCAGTACTTC.

The CDR3 DNA is TGTGCCAGCGAAGGAGCGGGAGGGGGATATGAGCAGTTCTTC. Encoded protein: CASEGAGGGYEQFF. V gene TRBV12-1 combines with J gene TRBJ2-1; the table names TRBD2, a call not compared with the DNA. TRBV12-1 is reported as a pseudogene. The CDR3 length is 14 residues.

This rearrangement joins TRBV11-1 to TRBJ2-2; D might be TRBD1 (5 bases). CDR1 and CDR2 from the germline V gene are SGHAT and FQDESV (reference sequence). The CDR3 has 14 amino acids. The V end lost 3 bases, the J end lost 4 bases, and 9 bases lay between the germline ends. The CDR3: CASSLGLITGELFF. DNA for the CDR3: TGTGCCAGCAGCTTGGGGCTAATCACCGGGGAGCTGTTTTTT. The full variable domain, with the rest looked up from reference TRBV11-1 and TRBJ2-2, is EAEVAQSPRYKITEKSQAVAFWCDPISGHATLYWYRQILGQGPELLVQFQDESVVDDSQLPKDRFSAERLKGVDSTLKIQPAELGDSAMYLCASSLGLITGELFFGEGSRLTVL.

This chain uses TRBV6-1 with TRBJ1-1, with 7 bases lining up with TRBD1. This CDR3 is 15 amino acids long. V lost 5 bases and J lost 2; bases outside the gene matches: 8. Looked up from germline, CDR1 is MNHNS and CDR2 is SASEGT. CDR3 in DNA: TGTGCCAGCAGTTCCCGGACAGGAATTAACACTGAAGCTTTCTTT. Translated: CASSSRTGINTEAFF.

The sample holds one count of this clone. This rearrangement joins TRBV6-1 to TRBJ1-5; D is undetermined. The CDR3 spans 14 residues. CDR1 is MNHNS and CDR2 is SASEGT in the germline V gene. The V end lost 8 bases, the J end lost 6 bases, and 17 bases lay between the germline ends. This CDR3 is CASLRNSFGQPQHF. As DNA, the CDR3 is TGTGCCAGCCTTCGGAACAGTTTCGGTCAGCCCCAGCATTTT.